Listed below are T cell receptor beta chains from one sample, sequenced in a study of CD8 T cells in Susac syndrome. TCRdb processed the immunoSEQ multiplex PCR reads anew with MiXCR; each CDR3 protein has one entry. The sample carries 200,000 to 300,000 distinct CDR3 sequences, 90% to 97% recorded once. Material for sequencing was CD4+ T cells from PBMCs. These receptors came from a human donor with Susac syndrome. The CDR3 runs from the conserved cysteine through the conserved F or W. Not all rows give a size; the values are once, few, many and, for expanded clones, a class.

j_call,v_call,clone_size,cdr3_aa
TRBJ2-7,TRBV6-5,-,CASSYSGNRGSYEQYF
TRBJ2-6,TRBV6-6,-,CATNPGANVLTF
TRBJ1-1,TRBV7-9,once,CASSQDYGNAEAFF
TRBJ2-7,TRBV12-3/TRBV12-4,-,CASSLYPGRAGAIGSYEQYF
TRBJ1-5,TRBV20-1,-,CSARLQGLDQPQHF
TRBJ2-7,TRBV4-1,-,CASSGTGNPIAYEQYF
TRBJ2-5,TRBV24-1,-,CATAGEETQYF
TRBJ2-7,TRBV19,-,CASSILPGPTSYEQYF
TRBJ2-5,TRBV30,-,CAWSPSETQYF
TRBJ2-5,TRBV6-5,-,CASRDRGLQETQYF
TRBJ2-1,TRBV12-3/TRBV12-4,-,CASRTSGSRAEQFF
TRBJ2-5,TRBV19,-,CASSKSETQYF
TRBJ2-7,TRBV5-1,-,CASSLSLGQGAYEQYF
TRBJ2-4,TRBV11-2,once,CASSLGSRGAKNIQYF
TRBJ1-1,TRBV18,few,CASSPLRPMNTEAFF
TRBJ2-1,TRBV9,-,CASTPQTFYNEQFF
TRBJ2-2,TRBV11-1,-,CASSLTSSANTGELFF
TRBJ1-5,TRBV20-1,-,CSATRDTDQPQHF
TRBJ2-1,TRBV19,-,CASSGGRIGEQFF
TRBJ1-5,TRBV9,-,CASSVSPEESQPQHF
TRBJ1-5,TRBV30,-,CAWTADSPGKSQHF
TRBJ2-1,TRBV19,-,CASRGVNSYNEQFF
TRBJ1-5,TRBV20-1,once,CSAPRQGGNQPQHF
TRBJ2-5,TRBV27,-,CASSWRNQETQYF
TRBJ1-5,TRBV29-1,once,CSVQDSGNQPQHF
TRBJ2-5,TRBV27,-,CASSRTVILETQYF
TRBJ1-5,TRBV29-1,-,CSVEPGPERGPQHF
TRBJ2-1,TRBV7-8,-,CASSYRGGTSYNEQFF
TRBJ1-5,TRBV12-3/TRBV12-4,-,CASAARSNQPQHF
TRBJ2-3,TRBV12-3/TRBV12-4,-,CASSLMGADTQYF
TRBJ2-5,TRBV11-2,-,CASSLNMETQYF
TRBJ2-4,TRBV21-1,-,CASSSPPGQINIQYF
TRBJ1-1,TRBV20-1,once,CSANSVRVEGEAFF
TRBJ1-1,TRBV11-3,-,CASSLGPDEAFF
TRBJ1-1,TRBV18,-,CASSPYRERGGVTEAFF
TRBJ2-2,TRBV28,-,CASSPSRGISGELFF
TRBJ1-1,TRBV20-1,-,CSAQRDLNTEAFF
TRBJ2-4,TRBV5-1,-,CASSRNTGPGVGIQYF
TRBJ2-1,TRBV30,once,CAWGSREQFF
TRBJ2-7,TRBV5-6,-,CASSFYEQYF
TRBJ2-1,TRBV4-2,-,CASSPGLAGVNEQFF
TRBJ1-1,TRBV5-1,-,CASSPEGGTTEAFF
TRBJ2-3,TRBV30,-,CAWSSRTDTQYF
TRBJ2-5,TRBV11-1,-,CASSWYATPGEETQYF
TRBJ2-3,TRBV7-9,-,CASSLLRGQTDTQYF
TRBJ2-5,TRBV28,-,CASSLKVGTQETQYF